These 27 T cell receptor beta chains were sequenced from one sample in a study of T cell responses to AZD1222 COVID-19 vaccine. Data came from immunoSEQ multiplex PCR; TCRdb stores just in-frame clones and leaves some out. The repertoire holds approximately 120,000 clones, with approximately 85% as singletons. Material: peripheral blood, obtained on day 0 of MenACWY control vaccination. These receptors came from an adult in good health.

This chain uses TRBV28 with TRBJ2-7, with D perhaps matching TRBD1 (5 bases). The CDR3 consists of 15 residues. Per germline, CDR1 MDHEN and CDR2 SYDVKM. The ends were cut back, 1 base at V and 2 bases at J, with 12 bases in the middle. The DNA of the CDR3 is TGTGCCAGCAGTTTATCAGGGTCTGGGGCCTACGAGCAGTACTTC. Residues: CASSLSGSGAYEQYF. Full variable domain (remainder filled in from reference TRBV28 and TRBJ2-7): DVKVTQSSRYLVKRTGEKVFLECVQDMDHENMFWYRQDPGLGLRLIYFSYDVKMKEKGDIPEGYSVSREKKERFSLILESASTNQTSMYLCASSLSGSGAYEQYFGPGTRLTVT.

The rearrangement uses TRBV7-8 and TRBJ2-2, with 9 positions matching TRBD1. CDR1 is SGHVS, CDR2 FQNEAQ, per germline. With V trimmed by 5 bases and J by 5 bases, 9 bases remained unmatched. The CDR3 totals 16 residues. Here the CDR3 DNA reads TGTGCCAGCAGCCTAGGGACAGGGTTGGAAACCGGGGAGCTGTTTTTT. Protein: CASSLGTGLETGELFF.

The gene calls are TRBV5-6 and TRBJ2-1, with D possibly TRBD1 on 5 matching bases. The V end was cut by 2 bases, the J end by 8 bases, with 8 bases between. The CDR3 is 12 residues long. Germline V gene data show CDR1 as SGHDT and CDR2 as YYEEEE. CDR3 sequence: CASSFGHYEQFF. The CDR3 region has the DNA TGTGCCAGCAGCTTCGGACATTATGAGCAGTTCTTC.

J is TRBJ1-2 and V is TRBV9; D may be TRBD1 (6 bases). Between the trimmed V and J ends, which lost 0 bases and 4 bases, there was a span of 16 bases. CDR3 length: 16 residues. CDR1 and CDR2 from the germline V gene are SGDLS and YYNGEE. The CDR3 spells CASSVGVGTGPYGYTF. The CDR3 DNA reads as TGTGCCAGCAGCGTAGGGGTCGGAACAGGGCCCTATGGCTACACCTTC.

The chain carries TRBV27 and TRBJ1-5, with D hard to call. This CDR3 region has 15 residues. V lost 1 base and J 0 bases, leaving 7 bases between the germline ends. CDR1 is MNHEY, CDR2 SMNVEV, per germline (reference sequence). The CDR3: CASSLFPVSNQPQHF. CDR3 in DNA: TGTGCCAGCAGTTTATTTCCAGTTAGCAATCAGCCCCAGCATTTT.

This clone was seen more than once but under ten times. CDR3 amino acids: CASSLVRAAGGNEQFF. The CDR3 DNA is TGTGCCAGCAGCTTGGTGCGGGCAGCGGGGGGAAATGAGCAGTTCTTC. The rearrangement uses TRBV5-6 and TRBJ2-1, with 9 bases identical to TRBD2. The V segment lost 0 bases and the J segment 7 bases; nucleotides outside the gene matches: 8. The CDR3 totals 16 residues. The germline V gene has CDR1 SGHDT and CDR2 YYEEEE.

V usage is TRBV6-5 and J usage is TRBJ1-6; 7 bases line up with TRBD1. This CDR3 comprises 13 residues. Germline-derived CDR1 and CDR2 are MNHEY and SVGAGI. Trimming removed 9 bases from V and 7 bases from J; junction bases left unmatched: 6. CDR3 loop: CASHRGRNSPLHF. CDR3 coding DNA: TGTGCCAGTCACAGGGGAAGAAATTCACCCCTCCACTTT.

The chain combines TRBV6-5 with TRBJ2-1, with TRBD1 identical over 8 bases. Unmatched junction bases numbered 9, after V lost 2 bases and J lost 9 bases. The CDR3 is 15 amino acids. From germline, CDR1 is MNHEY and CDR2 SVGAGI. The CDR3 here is CASSYTGQGRGEQFF. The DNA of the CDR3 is TGTGCCAGCAGTTACACCGGACAGGGCAGGGGTGAGCAGTTCTTC.

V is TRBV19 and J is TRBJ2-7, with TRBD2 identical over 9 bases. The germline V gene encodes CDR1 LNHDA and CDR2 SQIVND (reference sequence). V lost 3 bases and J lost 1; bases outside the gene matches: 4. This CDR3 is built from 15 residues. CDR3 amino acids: CASSISLAGSYEQYF. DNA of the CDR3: TGTGCCAGTAGTATCTCACTAGCGGGTTCCTACGAGCAGTACTTC.

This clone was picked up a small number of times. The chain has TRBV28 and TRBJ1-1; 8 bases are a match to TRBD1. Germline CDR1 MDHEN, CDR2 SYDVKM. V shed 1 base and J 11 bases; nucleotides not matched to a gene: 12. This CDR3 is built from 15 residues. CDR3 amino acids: CASSLSSYSGQGAFF. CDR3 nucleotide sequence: TGTGCCAGCAGTTTATCCTCATATTCCGGACAGGGCGCTTTCTTT.

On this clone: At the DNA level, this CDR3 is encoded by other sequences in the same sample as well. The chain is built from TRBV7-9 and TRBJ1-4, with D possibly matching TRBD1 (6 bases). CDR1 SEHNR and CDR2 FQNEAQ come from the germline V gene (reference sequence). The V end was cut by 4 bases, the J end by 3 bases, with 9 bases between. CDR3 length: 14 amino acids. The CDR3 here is CASSSDRPNEKLFF. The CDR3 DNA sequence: TGTGCCAGCAGCTCCGACAGGCCTAATGAAAAACTGTTTTTT.

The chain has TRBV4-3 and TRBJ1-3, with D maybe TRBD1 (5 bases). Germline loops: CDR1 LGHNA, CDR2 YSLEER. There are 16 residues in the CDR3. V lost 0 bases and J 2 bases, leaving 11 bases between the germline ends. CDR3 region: CASSQEWGTAGNTIYF. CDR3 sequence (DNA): TGCGCCAGCAGCCAAGAGTGGGGGACTGCTGGAAACACCATATATTTT.

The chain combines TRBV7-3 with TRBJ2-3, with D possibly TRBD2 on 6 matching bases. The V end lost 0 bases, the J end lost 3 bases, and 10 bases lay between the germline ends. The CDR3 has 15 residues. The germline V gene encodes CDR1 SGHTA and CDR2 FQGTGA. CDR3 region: CASSLTLAKTDTQYF. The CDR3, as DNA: TGTGCCAGCAGCTTAACACTAGCTAAGACAGATACGCAGTATTTT.

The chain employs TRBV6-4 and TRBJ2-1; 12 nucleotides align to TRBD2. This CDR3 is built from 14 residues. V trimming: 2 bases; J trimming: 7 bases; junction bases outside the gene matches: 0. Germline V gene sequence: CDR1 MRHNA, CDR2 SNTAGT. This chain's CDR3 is CASSDGTSGNEQFF. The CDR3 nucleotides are TGTGCCAGCAGTGACGGGACTAGCGGGAATGAGCAGTTCTTC.

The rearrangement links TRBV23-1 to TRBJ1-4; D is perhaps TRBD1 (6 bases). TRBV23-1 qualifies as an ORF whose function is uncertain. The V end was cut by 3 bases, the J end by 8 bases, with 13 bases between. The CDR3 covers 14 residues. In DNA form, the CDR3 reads TGCGCCAGCAGTCAGAGGGGGGCAGGAGAAAAACTGTTTTTT. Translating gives CASSQRGAGEKLFF.

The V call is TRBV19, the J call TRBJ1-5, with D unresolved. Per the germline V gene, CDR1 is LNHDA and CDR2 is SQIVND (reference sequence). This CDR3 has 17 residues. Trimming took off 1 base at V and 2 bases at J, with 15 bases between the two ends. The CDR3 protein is CASSIVAGPRGNQPQHF. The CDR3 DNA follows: TGTGCCAGTAGTATAGTGGCCGGGCCCCGAGGCAATCAGCCCCAGCATTTT.

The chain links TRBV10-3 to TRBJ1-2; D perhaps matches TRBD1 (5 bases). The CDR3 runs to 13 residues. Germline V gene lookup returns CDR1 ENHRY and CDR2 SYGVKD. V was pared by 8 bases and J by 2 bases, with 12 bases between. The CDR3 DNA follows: TGTGCCATCTCGCGGGGCGAGAACTATGGCTACACCTTC. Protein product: CAISRGENYGYTF.

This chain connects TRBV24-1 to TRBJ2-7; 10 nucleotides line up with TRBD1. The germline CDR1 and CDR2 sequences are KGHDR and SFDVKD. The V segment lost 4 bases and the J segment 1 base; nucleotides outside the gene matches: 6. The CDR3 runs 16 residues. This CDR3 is CATSERGQGGSYEQYF. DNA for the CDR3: TGTGCCACCAGTGAACGTGGACAGGGGGGATCCTACGAGCAGTACTTC.

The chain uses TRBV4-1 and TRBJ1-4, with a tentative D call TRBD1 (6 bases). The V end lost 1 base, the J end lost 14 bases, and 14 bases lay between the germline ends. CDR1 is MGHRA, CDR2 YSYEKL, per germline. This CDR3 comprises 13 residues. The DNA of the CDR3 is TGCGCCAGCAGCCAAGCCTACGGGGGCCCCCTGTTTTTT. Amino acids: CASSQAYGGPLFF.

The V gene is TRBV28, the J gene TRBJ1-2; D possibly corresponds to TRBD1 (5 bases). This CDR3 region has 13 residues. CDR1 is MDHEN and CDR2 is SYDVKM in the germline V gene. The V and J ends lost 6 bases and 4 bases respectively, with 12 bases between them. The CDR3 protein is CASRYAQGYGYTF. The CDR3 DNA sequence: TGTGCCAGCAGGTATGCCCAGGGCTATGGCTACACCTTC.

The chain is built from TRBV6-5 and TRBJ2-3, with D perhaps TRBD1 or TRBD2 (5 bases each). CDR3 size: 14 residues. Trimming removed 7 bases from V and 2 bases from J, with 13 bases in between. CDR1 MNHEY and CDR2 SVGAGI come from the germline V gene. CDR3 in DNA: TGTGCCAGCACCTCCGGGACCTTCACAGATACGCAGTATTTT. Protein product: CASTSGTFTDTQYF.

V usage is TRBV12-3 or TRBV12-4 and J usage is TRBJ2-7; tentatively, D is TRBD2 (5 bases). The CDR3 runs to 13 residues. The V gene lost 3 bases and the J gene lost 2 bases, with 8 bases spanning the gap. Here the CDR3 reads CASSFGRAYEQYF. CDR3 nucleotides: TGTGCCAGCAGTTTTGGGAGAGCCTACGAGCAGTACTTC.

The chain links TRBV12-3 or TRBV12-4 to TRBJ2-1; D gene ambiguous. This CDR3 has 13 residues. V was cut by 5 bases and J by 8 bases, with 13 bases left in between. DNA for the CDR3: TGTGCCAGCAGTCCGAATTATGGTGATGAGCAGTTCTTC. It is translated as CASSPNYGDEQFF.

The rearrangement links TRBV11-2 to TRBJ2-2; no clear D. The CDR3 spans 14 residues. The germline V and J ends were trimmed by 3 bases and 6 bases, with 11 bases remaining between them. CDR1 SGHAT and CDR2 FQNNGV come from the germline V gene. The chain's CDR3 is CASSFSSAPGELFF. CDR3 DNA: TGTGCCAGCAGCTTTAGTTCAGCTCCCGGGGAGCTGTTTTTT. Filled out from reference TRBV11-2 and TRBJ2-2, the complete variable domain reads EAGVAQSPRYKIIEKRQSVAFWCNPISGHATLYWYQQILGQGPKLLIQFQNNGVVDDSQLPKDRFSAERLKGVDSTLKIQPAKLEDSAVYLCASSFSSAPGELFFGEGSRLTVL.

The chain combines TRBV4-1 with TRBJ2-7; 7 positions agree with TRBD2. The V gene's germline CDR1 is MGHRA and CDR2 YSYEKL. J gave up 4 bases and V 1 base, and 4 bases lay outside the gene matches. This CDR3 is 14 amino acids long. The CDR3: CASSQVGEGYEQYF. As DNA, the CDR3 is TGCGCCAGCAGCCAAGTTGGGGAGGGGTACGAGCAGTACTTC.

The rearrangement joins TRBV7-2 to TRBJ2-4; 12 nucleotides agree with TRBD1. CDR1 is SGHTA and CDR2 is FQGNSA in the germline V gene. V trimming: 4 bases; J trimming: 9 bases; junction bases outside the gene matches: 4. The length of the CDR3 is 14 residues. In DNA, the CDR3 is TGTGCCAGCAGCTCCGGGACAGGGGGCTTCATTCAGTACTTC. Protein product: CASSSGTGGFIQYF.

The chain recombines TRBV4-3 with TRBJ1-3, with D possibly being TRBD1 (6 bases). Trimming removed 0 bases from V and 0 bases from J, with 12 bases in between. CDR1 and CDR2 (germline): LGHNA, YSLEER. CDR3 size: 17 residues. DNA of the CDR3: TGCGCCAGCAGCCAAGATGGTCAGGGGAGCTCTGGAAACACCATATATTTT. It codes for CASSQDGQGSSGNTIYF.